The 21 T cell receptor beta chains in this list originate from one sample, sequenced in a study of CD8 T cells in ankylosing spondylitis. TCRdb ran MiXCR on the 5' RACE reads and lists one entry per CDR3 protein. This sample has around 490,000 distinct CDR3 sequences, with about 5.7% found just once. Antigens of these TCRs are unknown. Study-wide results and caveats: Seemingly distinctive of ankylosing spondylitis blood was a TCR beta motif formed by eight highly homologous variants.

Sequences were obtained from blood, either unsorted or a sorted T cell fraction (not recorded which). Source of these receptors: a male donor with ankylosing spondylitis.

In its sample, this clonotype was seen many times. The CDR3 coding sequence is TGTGCCAGCAGCCCATTGTCCCGGGACGCGAAGGGTGAAAAACTGTTTTTT. It is translated as CASSPLSRDAKGEKLFF. The V and J genes are TRBV7-9 and TRBJ1-4; the D gene is possibly TRBD1 (5 bases). The CDR3 length is 17 residues. CDR1 SEHNR and CDR2 FQNEAQ come from the germline V gene (reference sequence). V lost 5 bases, J lost 7 bases, and 23 bases lay in between.

This clonotype appeared many times. V and J are TRBV20-1 and TRBJ2-4, with 12 bases fitting TRBD2. Trimming removed 5 bases from V and 5 bases from J; junction bases left unmatched: 4. Germline CDR1 reads DFQATT; CDR2 reads SNEGSKA (reference sequence). This CDR3 spans 14 amino acids. The CDR3 spells CSAYRLAGENIQYF. The CDR3 bases are TGCAGTGCTTATCGACTAGCGGGAGAAAACATTCAGTACTTC.

This clonotype was recorded at least ten times. V usage is TRBV5-1 and J usage is TRBJ2-5, with D maybe TRBD2 (6 bases). Germline V CDR1 and CDR2: SGHRS, YFSETQ. V was pared by 5 bases and J by 5 bases, with 13 bases between. The CDR3 covers 13 residues. The CDR3 coding sequence is TGCGCCAGCAGGTTTTTCGGAGGGGAGACCCAGTACTTC. As protein: CASRFFGGETQYF.

This clonotype came up many times. The rearrangement links TRBV6-1 to TRBJ2-2, with D perhaps TRBD1 (5 bases). The germline V gene has CDR1 MNHNS and CDR2 SASEGT. The germline V and J ends were trimmed by 6 bases and 4 bases, with 9 bases remaining between them. The CDR3 covers 13 residues. The CDR3, as DNA: TGTGCCAGCAGCGTCCAGGGCACCGGGGAGCTGTTTTTT. It is translated as CASSVQGTGELFF.

This clonotype was seen many times. The rearrangement joins TRBV7-8 to TRBJ2-3; D gene unclear. CDR3 size: 15 residues. From germline, CDR1 is SGHVS and CDR2 FQNEAQ. Trimming took off 1 base at V and 1 base at J, with 9 bases between the two ends. The CDR3 loop reads CASSLGLARTDTQYF. The CDR3 DNA sequence: TGTGCCAGCAGCTTAGGCTTAGCCCGCACAGATACGCAGTATTTT. The full variable domain, completed using reference TRBV7-8 and TRBJ2-3, is GAGVSQSPRYKVAKRGQDVALRCDPISGHVSLFWYQQALGQGPEFLTYFQNEAQLDKSGLPSDRFFAERPEGSVSTLKIQRTQQEDSAVYLCASSLGLARTDTQYFGPGTRLTVL.

The table lists this clonotype with many counts. The chain links TRBV29-1 to TRBJ2-3; D may be TRBD1 (5 bases). The CDR3 extends over 14 amino acids. V lost 4 bases and J lost 2, with 13 bases in between. CDR1 is SQVTM and CDR2 is ANQGSEA in the germline V gene. This CDR3 reads CSVGEGVATDTQYF. The CDR3 DNA reads as TGCAGCGTTGGAGAAGGGGTCGCCACAGATACGCAGTATTTT.

This clonotype was seen at least ten times. This chain links TRBV20-1 with TRBJ2-7; possible D gene TRBD2, 6 bases. The CDR3 extends over 15 amino acids. V lost 3 bases, J lost 0 bases, and 15 bases lay in between. Germline CDR1 DFQATT, CDR2 SNEGSKA (reference sequence). This CDR3 reads CSASGGRPGSYEQYF. CDR3 nucleotides: TGCAGTGCTAGTGGAGGGAGGCCAGGCTCCTACGAGCAGTACTTC.

This clonotype has at least ten counts. This chain joins TRBV4-3 and TRBJ2-5; TRBD1 aligns across 7 bases. The junction had 6 bases not matched to a gene; V was cut back by 4 bases and J by 4 bases. The CDR3 extends over 14 amino acids. Per the germline V gene, CDR1 is LGHNA and CDR2 is YSLEER. The CDR3: CASSRIAGGETQYF. The CDR3 nucleotides read TGCGCCAGCAGCCGGATTGCAGGGGGAGAGACCCAGTACTTC.

This clonotype was counted many times. This sequence joins TRBV20-1 and TRBJ1-5; D is unclear. V was shortened by 3 bases and J by 3 bases, with 9 bases between the two germline ends. Germline V lookup: CDR1 DFQATT, CDR2 SNEGSKA (reference sequence). The CDR3 has 13 residues. This chain's CDR3 is CSASWADNQPQHF. The CDR3 DNA is TGCAGTGCTAGTTGGGCAGACAATCAGCCCCAGCATTTT.

This clonotype occurred a few times. The chain is built from TRBV28 and TRBJ2-5; 8 bases map to TRBD2. The V segment lost 3 bases and the J segment 4 bases; nucleotides outside the gene matches: 10. CDR3 length: 16 residues. Germline CDR1 is MDHEN and CDR2 is SYDVKM. The CDR3 region is CASSFSATSALETQYF. The CDR3 coding sequence is TGTGCCAGCAGTTTTTCAGCGACTAGCGCGTTAGAGACCCAGTACTTC.

J is TRBJ2-7 and V is TRBV2; D is undetermined. V dropped 5 bases and J dropped 3 bases, with 14 bases sitting between them. Germline lookup yields CDR1 SNHLY and CDR2 FYNNEI. The CDR3 has 14 amino acids. Here the CDR3 reads CASSIVGSYYEQYF. CDR3 coding DNA: TGTGCCAGCAGTATTGTGGGGTCGTACTACGAGCAGTACTTC.

The table lists this clonotype with a few counts. The CDR3 region has the DNA TGTGCCATCGGGGAATTCGAGACAGATACGCAGTATTTT. Translation: CAIGEFETDTQYF. This chain joins TRBV10-3 and TRBJ2-3; no firm D call. The CDR3 is 13 amino acids. Deletions cut 8 bases from V and 3 bases from J, with 12 bases between. Per germline, CDR1 ENHRY and CDR2 SYGVKD.

In this sample, this clonotype turned up many times. The chain joins TRBV6-5 to TRBJ2-3, with a possible D match to TRBD1 (6 bases). Germline CDR1 is MNHEY and CDR2 is SVGAGI. V lost 6 bases to trimming and J lost 7 bases, with 8 bases between them. The CDR3 totals 11 residues. The CDR3 protein is CASRGHYTQYF. CDR3 in DNA: TGTGCCAGCAGGGGACACTATACGCAGTATTTT.

CDR3 DNA: TGTGCCAGCAGCCTCGGGCTAGGGGGCTTCGGGGAGCTGTTTTTT. Residues: CASSLGLGGFGELFF. The chain employs TRBV5-6 and TRBJ2-2, with 7 bases fitting TRBD1. V gave up 4 bases and J gave up 7 bases; unmatched junction bases: 10. The CDR3 is 15 amino acids. Germline loops: CDR1 SGHDT, CDR2 YYEEEE. The variable domain in full, completed from reference TRBV5-6 and TRBJ2-2, reads DAGVTQSPTHLIKTRGQQVTLRCSPKSGHDTVSWYQQALGQGPQFIFQYYEEEERQRGNFPDRFSGHQFPNYSSELNVNALLLGDSALYLCASSLGLGGFGELFFGEGSRLTVL.

This clonotype occurred many times. The chain employs TRBV20-1 and TRBJ2-5, with TRBD2 identical over 11 bases. There are 15 residues in the CDR3. The V segment lost 0 bases and the J segment 1 base; nucleotides outside the gene matches: 1. Germline-derived CDR1 and CDR2 are DFQATT and SNEGSKA (reference sequence). CDR3 amino acids: CSARDGTSGQETQYF. CDR3 in DNA: TGCAGTGCTAGAGACGGGACTAGCGGCCAAGAGACCCAGTACTTC.

This clonotype was recorded many times. The chain combines TRBV7-9 with TRBJ1-5; D is unresolved. The V end was cut by 0 bases, the J end by 11 bases, with 11 bases between. From germline, CDR1 is SEHNR and CDR2 FQNEAQ (reference sequence). This CDR3 contains 13 residues. CDR3 protein: CASSLASREAQHF. As DNA, the CDR3 is TGTGCCAGCAGCTTAGCGTCGAGGGAGGCCCAGCATTTT.

The table lists this clonotype with many counts. The rearrangement uses TRBV25-1 and TRBJ2-2; D is possibly TRBD1 or TRBD2 (5 bases each). Looked up from germline, CDR1 is MGHDK and CDR2 is SYGVNS. Trimming removed 7 bases at V and 6 bases at J, with 15 bases between. The CDR3 sequence is 14 residues long. CDR3 DNA: TGTGCCAGCATTGGGACGTATGATCCCGGGGAGCTGTTTTTT. It translates to CASIGTYDPGELFF.

The sample holds many counts of this clonotype. The chain joins TRBV28 to TRBJ1-1, with D perhaps matching TRBD1 (6 bases). V lost 11 bases to trimming and J lost 1 base, with 8 bases between them. Germline V gene lookup returns CDR1 MDHEN and CDR2 SYDVKM. This CDR3 has 11 amino acids. The CDR3: CAVGGNTEAFF. As DNA, the CDR3 is TGTGCCGTAGGGGGGAACACTGAAGCTTTCTTT.

This clonotype was found many times. This chain joins TRBV20-1 and TRBJ2-7, with D tentatively TRBD1 or TRBD2 (5 bases each). Trimming stripped 6 bases from V and 7 bases from J, with 16 bases between. CDR3 length: 12 residues. Germline V gene data show CDR1 as DFQATT and CDR2 as SNEGSKA (reference sequence). CDR3 loop: CSAGQGVREQYF. The CDR3 DNA sequence: TGCAGTGCAGGGCAGGGAGTTCGGGAGCAGTACTTC.

This clonotype has at least ten counts. This sequence joins TRBV3-1 and TRBJ1-6; D not certain. V was shortened by 3 bases and J by 8 bases, with 8 bases between the two germline ends. The germline gives CDR1 LGHDT, CDR2 YNNKEL (reference sequence). CDR3 size: 13 residues. CDR3 DNA: TGTGCCAGCAGCCAGGGTGTGGATTCACCCCTCCACTTT. Protein: CASSQGVDSPLHF.

This clonotype was seen repeatedly, ten times or more. The rearrangement uses TRBV7-2 and TRBJ2-5, with D hard to call. The CDR3 length is 14 residues. The ends were cut back, 4 bases at V and 4 bases at J, with 13 bases in the middle. Germline CDR1 reads SGHTA; CDR2 reads FQGNSA. As DNA, the CDR3 is TGTGCCAGCAGCTCTAACAGAGGCCGAGAGACCCAGTACTTC. The encoded protein is CASSSNRGRETQYF.